The 32 T cell receptor beta chains below all came from one sample that was sequenced in a study of identical twins (dated by TCRdb to 2016 to 2018). The library was made by 5' RACE. The sequencer was an Illumina HiSeq 2000. TCRdb itself trimmed the public reads at Q25 with fastp, ran MiXCR and retained productive beta chains. Entries that share a CDR3 protein sequence are merged under the most common genes and DNA. This sample is represented by 520,000 or so distinct CDR3 sequences; 20% to 25% of them were singletons. The top ten constitute about 0.91% of the sample. This same sample was also taken into another study, of T cells expressing NK-cell markers.

Sample: CD4+ T cells sorted from blood. Receptors were obtained from a woman younger than 35 in good health.

The chain uses TRBV2 and TRBJ1-2; no definite D call. Trimming removed 6 bases at V and 8 bases at J, with 10 bases between. This CDR3 is built from 11 residues. Per germline, CDR1 SNHLY and CDR2 FYNNEI. The CDR3 loop reads CASSVLGGYTF. CDR3 coding DNA: TGTGCCAGCAGCGTCTTAGGGGGCTACACCTTC.

The V call is TRBV20-1, the J call TRBJ1-5; D remains ambiguous. The CDR3 totals 14 residues. With 0 bases removed from V and 1 base from J, the gap between germline ends came to 7 bases. The germline CDR1 and CDR2 sequences are DFQATT and SNEGSKA (reference sequence). In DNA, the CDR3 is TGCAGTGCTAGAGATTACAGAAGCAATCAGCCCCAGCATTTT. Protein product: CSARDYRSNQPQHF.

The chain recombines TRBV7-2 with TRBJ2-3; 8 positions match TRBD2. The CDR3 is made up of 15 amino acids. CDR1 and CDR2 from the germline V gene are SGHTA and FQGNSA. Trimming took 5 bases from V and 6 from J; bases not matched to a gene: 10. The CDR3 nucleotides read TGTGCCAGCAGCCGTACTAGCGGTACGAGGGATACGCAGTATTTT. Amino acid sequence: CASSRTSGTRDTQYF.

V and J are TRBV6-5 and TRBJ1-2; possible D gene TRBD1, 5 bases. Germline assignment: CDR1 MNHEY and CDR2 SVGAGI. The CDR3 is 14 amino acids. V was trimmed by 4 bases and J by 6 bases, leaving 15 bases between them. The CDR3 DNA sequence: TGTGCCAGCAGTTTCAGGGCGGAGAGGGATGGCTACACCTTC. Protein sequence: CASSFRAERDGYTF.

Only a few counts were recorded for this clonotype. The V and J genes are TRBV5-1 and TRBJ2-1; no clear D. Trimming stripped 4 bases from V and 4 bases from J, with 9 bases between. CDR1 and CDR2 from the germline V gene are SGHRS and YFSETQ. This CDR3 is built from 13 residues. This chain's CDR3 is CASSRVGYNEQFF. CDR3 coding DNA: TGCGCCAGCAGCCGGGTGGGTTACAATGAGCAGTTCTTC.

The rearrangement uses TRBV7-8 and TRBJ1-1; D not certain. V was pared by 10 bases and J by 1 base, with 13 bases between. CDR1 is SGHVS and CDR2 is FQNEAQ in the germline V gene. This CDR3 region has 13 residues. The CDR3 is CATEGHANTEAFF. The DNA for the CDR3 is TGTGCCACCGAAGGGCACGCGAACACTGAAGCTTTCTTT.

The chain combines TRBV12-3 or TRBV12-4 with TRBJ2-4; no reliable D call. V was pared by 2 bases and J by 0 bases, with 8 bases between. There are 15 residues in the CDR3. The CDR3 loop reads CASSLSSLAKNIQYF. The CDR3 DNA is TGTGCCAGCAGTTTATCATCCCTAGCCAAAAACATTCAGTACTTC.

J is TRBJ1-2 and V is TRBV10-3; the D gene is possibly TRBD1 (5 bases). Germline lookup yields CDR1 ENHRY and CDR2 SYGVKD. The CDR3 is 12 amino acids. Trimming removed 4 bases at V and 4 bases at J, with 7 bases between. DNA for the CDR3: TGTGCCATCAGTGCAGGGACCTATGGCTACACCTTC. Encoded protein: CAISAGTYGYTF.

This chain uses TRBV30 with TRBJ2-1; TRBD2 is a possible D gene (6 bases). Germline V lookup: CDR1 GTSNPN, CDR2 SVGIG (reference sequence). The V end lost 1 base, the J end lost 5 bases, and 6 bases lay between the germline ends. The CDR3 has 12 residues. CDR3 DNA: TGTGCCTGGAGTGCGGGGGACAATGAGCAGTTCTTC. Translation gives CAWSAGDNEQFF.

This clonotype was seen a few times. The chain is built from TRBV12-3 or TRBV12-4 and TRBJ1-1; no definite D call. V dropped 6 bases and J dropped 1 base, with 12 bases sitting between them. This CDR3 has 14 residues. The CDR3 protein is CASSESETNTEAFF. The CDR3 DNA is TGTGCCAGCAGCGAATCGGAGACGAACACTGAAGCTTTCTTT.

The genes are TRBV7-8 and TRBJ1-1, with D maybe TRBD1 (5 bases). The CDR3 length is 15 residues. Trimming took 1 base from V and 5 from J, leaving 14 bases between them. Germline V gene data show CDR1 as SGHVS and CDR2 as FQNEAQ. DNA for the CDR3: TGTGCCAGCAGCTTAGTTGTGGGGGGTGGAACTGAAGCTTTCTTT. Translation: CASSLVVGGGTEAFF. Complete variable domain (other parts from reference TRBV7-8 and TRBJ1-1): GAGVSQSPRYKVAKRGQDVALRCDPISGHVSLFWYQQALGQGPEFLTYFQNEAQLDKSGLPSDRFFAERPEGSVSTLKIQRTQQEDSAVYLCASSLVVGGGTEAFFGQGTRLTVV.

Many counts were recorded for this clonotype. This CDR3 reads CSAKPATGRSYEQYF. CDR3 sequence (DNA): TGCAGTGCTAAGCCTGCGACAGGGCGTTCCTACGAGCAGTACTTC. The chain employs TRBV20-1 and TRBJ2-7; 7 positions match TRBD1. V dropped 4 bases and J dropped 1; count of bases not matched to a gene: 10. The germline V gene has CDR1 DFQATT and CDR2 SNEGSKA (reference sequence). The CDR3 covers 15 residues.

The chain links TRBV2 to TRBJ1-1; TRBD1 is a possible D gene (5 bases). V was pared by 2 bases and J by 5 bases, with 18 bases between. CDR3 length equals 16 residues. CDR1 is SNHLY, CDR2 FYNNEI, per germline. The CDR3 here is CASSEPRDDTGTEAFF. CDR3 nucleotides: TGTGCCAGCAGTGAACCTCGGGACGACACGGGAACTGAAGCTTTCTTT.

This clonotype was seen a few times. V usage is TRBV20-1 and J usage is TRBJ2-7; 10 bases match TRBD1. Germline CDR1 is DFQATT and CDR2 is SNEGSKA (reference sequence). The CDR3 runs to 13 residues. Trimming took 6 bases from V and 6 from J; bases not matched to a gene: 8. The CDR3 protein is CSAVDRGRGEQYF. The CDR3 DNA follows: TGCAGTGCAGTAGACAGGGGGCGCGGCGAGCAGTACTTC.

The sample holds many counts of this clonotype. The rearrangement uses TRBV7-9 and TRBJ2-7; weak D call: TRBD1 (6 bases). Germline V lookup: CDR1 SEHNR, CDR2 FQNEAQ (reference sequence). The CDR3 sequence is 13 residues long. V was pared by 2 bases and J by 6 bases, with 11 bases between. For the CDR3, the DNA is TGTGCCAGCAGCTTACAGCTGACAGGCGAGCAGTACTTC. Its translation is CASSLQLTGEQYF. The whole variable domain, filled in from reference TRBV7-9 and TRBJ2-7, reads DTGVSQNPRHKITKRGQNVTFRCDPISEHNRLYWYRQTLGQGPEFLTYFQNEAQLEKSRLLSDRFSAERPKGSFSTLEIQRTEQGDSAMYLCASSLQLTGEQYFGPGTRLTVT.

In the case of this clonotype: The final CDR3 position lacks the conserved phenylalanine or tryptophan, pointing to a likely read error. The rearrangement uses TRBV9 and TRBJ2-2; D may match TRBD1 or TRBD2 (5 bases each). Between the trimmed V and J ends, which lost 3 bases and 6 bases, there was a span of 9 bases. CDR3 length: 13 amino acids. From germline, CDR1 is SGDLS and CDR2 YYNGEE. The CDR3 is CASSGGRAGELFL. The CDR3 bases are TGTGCCAGCAGCGGGGGGAGAGCCGGGGAGCTGTTTCTT.

The chain carries TRBV7-2 and TRBJ2-7; D is possibly TRBD1 (5 bases). This CDR3 contains 13 residues. Trimming took 5 bases from V and 3 from J, leaving 11 bases between them. The V gene's germline CDR1 is SGHTA and CDR2 FQGNSA. This CDR3 reads CASSVGQLYEQYF. The CDR3 nucleotides read TGTGCCAGCAGCGTCGGACAACTCTACGAGCAGTACTTC.

J is TRBJ1-6 and V is TRBV5-1; D is uncertain. Germline CDR1 and CDR2: SGHRS and YFSETQ. This CDR3 is built from 14 residues. The ends were cut back, 2 bases at V and 7 bases at J, with 10 bases in the middle. CDR3 region: CASSLSEQNSPLHF. In DNA form, the CDR3 reads TGCGCCAGCAGCTTATCCGAACAGAATTCACCCCTCCACTTT. The variable domain in full, with the rest retrieved from reference TRBV5-1 and TRBJ1-6, is KAGVTQTPRYLIKTRGQQVTLSCSPISGHRSVSWYQQTPGQGLQFLFEYFSETQRNKGNFPGRFSGRQFSNSRSEMNVSTLELGDSALYLCASSLSEQNSPLHFGNGTRLTVT.

This clonotype was counted between two and nine times. The rearrangement links TRBV7-8 to TRBJ2-2; D is ambiguous. The germline CDR1 and CDR2 sequences are SGHVS and FQNEAQ. The ends were cut back, 5 bases at V and 1 base at J, with 14 bases in the middle. This CDR3 is built from 16 residues. This CDR3 is CASSPTGPMNTGELFF. The CDR3 nucleotides read TGTGCCAGCAGCCCCACCGGGCCCATGAACACCGGGGAGCTGTTTTTT.

This clonotype was counted only a few times. The chain couples TRBV7-6 to TRBJ2-5; unclear D gene. Per the germline V gene, CDR1 is SGHVS and CDR2 is FNYEAQ. The CDR3 sequence is 13 residues long. V dropped 10 bases and J dropped 1 base, with 13 bases sitting between them. In DNA, the CDR3 is TGTGCCATCCGCCCCTACAGCCAAGAGACCCAGTACTTC. Translation gives CAIRPYSQETQYF.

This clonotype was counted a few times. This chain links TRBV20-1 with TRBJ1-6; D not certain. This CDR3 comprises 14 residues. The V and J ends lost 0 bases and 7 bases respectively, with 10 bases between them. CDR1 is DFQATT, CDR2 SNEGSKA, per germline (reference sequence). CDR3 DNA: TGCAGTGCTAGAGATCAGGATGGGAATTCACCCCTCCACTTT. Residues: CSARDQDGNSPLHF.

The sample holds a few counts of this clonotype. The chain recombines TRBV20-1 with TRBJ1-2; D possibly corresponds to TRBD1 (6 bases). The length of the CDR3 is 15 residues. Germline V gene lookup returns CDR1 DFQATT and CDR2 SNEGSKA (reference sequence). V was clipped by 0 bases and J by 4 bases, with 15 bases between them. The CDR3 here is CSARDWAGEGYGYTF. In nucleotides, the CDR3 is TGCAGTGCTAGAGATTGGGCAGGGGAAGGCTATGGCTACACCTTC.

The gene calls are TRBV7-9 and TRBJ2-1; D might be TRBD2 (6 bases). Germline CDR1 SEHNR, CDR2 FQNEAQ (reference sequence). The CDR3 extends over 15 amino acids. Trimming removed 8 bases from V and 6 bases from J, with 20 bases in between. CDR3 in DNA: TGTGCCAGCTCCCCCCCCGGGGGTCGAATCAATGAGCAGTTCTTC. Translated, it gives CASSPPGGRINEQFF.

This chain uses TRBV5-6 with TRBJ2-3, with unresolved D. There are 16 residues in the CDR3. CDR1 and CDR2 (germline): SGHDT, YYEEEE. Deletions cut 0 bases from V and 2 bases from J, with 13 bases between. The CDR3 DNA follows: TGTGCCAGCAGCTTGGATAAAGGTCGAGCCACAGATACGCAGTATTTT. Residues: CASSLDKGRATDTQYF.

The rearrangement joins TRBV6-5 to TRBJ2-3; TRBD2 matches 14 bases. The CDR3 is 15 residues long. Germline V CDR1 and CDR2: MNHEY, SVGAGI. V dropped 3 bases and J dropped 9; count of bases not matched to a gene: 5. The CDR3 DNA reads TGTGCCAGCAGTTATAGGGGACTAGCGGGGGCCACGCAGTATTTT. It translates to CASSYRGLAGATQYF.

This chain uses TRBV20-1 with TRBJ1-1; no firm D call. Trimming took 3 bases from V and 3 from J, leaving 11 bases between them. Germline V gives CDR1 DFQATT, CDR2 SNEGSKA (reference sequence). The CDR3 has 13 residues. CDR3 sequence: CSAREFSDTEAFF. The CDR3 DNA sequence: TGCAGTGCTAGGGAGTTCTCGGACACTGAAGCTTTCTTT.

This clonotype has just a few counts. This rearrangement joins TRBV24-1 to TRBJ2-2; no reliable D call. The V and J ends lost 5 bases and 5 bases respectively, with 11 bases between them. The CDR3 contains 14 residues. Germline lookup yields CDR1 KGHDR and CDR2 SFDVKD. The CDR3, as DNA: TGTGCCACCAGTGCTGGGATCGTGACCGGGGAGCTGTTTTTT. Its protein product is CATSAGIVTGELFF.

This clonotype was counted between two and nine times. The chain is built from TRBV20-1 and TRBJ1-4; D unclear. In germline, CDR1 is DFQATT, CDR2 SNEGSKA (reference sequence). The V end was cut by 6 bases, the J end by 8 bases, with 19 bases between. CDR3 size: 14 residues. In DNA, the CDR3 is TGCAGTGCCTACCTGACGGTAGGTGGGGAAAAACTGTTTTTT. Translating it yields CSAYLTVGGEKLFF.

The V call is TRBV4-2, the J call TRBJ2-3; 14 bases fit TRBD2. CDR1 and CDR2 from the germline V gene are LGHNA and YNFKEQ. V lost 2 bases to trimming and J lost 2 bases; unmatched junction nucleotides: 3. The CDR3 runs to 17 residues. For the CDR3, the DNA is TGTGCCAGCAGCCAACGGACTAGCGGGGGGCTCACAGATACGCAGTATTTT. Protein product: CASSQRTSGGLTDTQYF.

This clonotype is a singleton in its sample. The chain recombines TRBV12-5 with TRBJ2-1; D is ambiguous. Germline V gives CDR1 LGHNT, CDR2 FRNRAP. The V and J ends lost 6 bases and 6 bases respectively, with 6 bases between them. This CDR3 has 11 amino acids. CDR3 bases: TGTGCTAGTGGCGGGCCCAATGAGCAGTTCTTC. It specifies CASGGPNEQFF.

The rearrangement links TRBV9 to TRBJ2-5; 10 positions agree with TRBD1. V shed 4 bases, J shed 5 bases, and the junction held 8 bases outside the gene matches. CDR1 and CDR2 (germline): SGDLS, YYNGEE. The CDR3 has 15 residues. The CDR3 here is CASSTGTGDWETQYF. DNA of the CDR3: TGTGCCAGCAGCACCGGGACAGGGGACTGGGAGACCCAGTACTTC.

The genes are TRBV20-1 and TRBJ2-5; 8 bases map to TRBD2. J gave up 2 bases and V 5 bases, and 10 bases lay outside the gene matches. The germline V gene has CDR1 DFQATT and CDR2 SNEGSKA (reference sequence). The CDR3 spans 15 residues. This CDR3 reads CSAQSTSGVQETQYF. CDR3 sequence (DNA): TGCAGTGCTCAGTCCACTAGCGGAGTACAAGAGACCCAGTACTTC.